This TCR beta chain was recovered during a study of T cell repertoires in cytomegalovirus infection (dated by TCRdb to the late 2010s). With respect to the entire study: Peptide stimulations targeted recently identified HLA-C-restricted CMV epitopes, whose presentation resists viral immunomodulation, together with well-studied HLA-B-restricted epitopes. Donor HLA type was relevant to the analysis, because carriage of CMV infection together with the matching HLA type was indicated by public TCR beta signatures.

The treatment or condition label corresponds to: in vitro stimulation with specific CMV peptide epitopes to enrich CMV-specific T cells. The data were produced on an Illumina HiSeq 1500. TCRdb redid the processing of the public reads, applying fastp at Q25 and MiXCR, and retained in-frame beta chains. Each CDR3 protein appears once, grouped with its most common genes and DNA. This sample is represented by around 77,000 distinct CDR3 sequences; 20% of them were singletons. The leading ten clones occupy approximately 68% of the sample. In regard to this clonotype: There is no known antigen for this receptor. The input lacks base qualities; no much larger clone sits a single base away.

On the study overall, not on this receptor specifically: In both this cohort and an independent roughly 400-donor cohort, the cumulative frequency of public TCR beta family members distinguished carriers of CMV infection plus the relevant HLA type. In the ex vivo response, HLA-C-restricted CMV-specific TCR beta clonotypes were dominant, and in two of eight donors the single most frequent clonotype came from this HLA-C-restricted group.

The CDR3 contains 13 residues, cysteine and phenylalanine counted. Just the 39-base CDR3 DNA is kept, in frame starting at base 1. V ends up 7 bases short and J 3 bases short, with an unmatched junction base count of 6. The source was CD8+ T cells from cultured PBMCs, collected from culture after CMV antigen stimulation. The chain couples TRBV12-3 or TRBV12-4 to TRBJ2-7; TRBD1 agrees with 7 junctional bases. This receptor was obtained from a human donor in good health (CMV status not recorded). Some clones in this sample may be carry-over from other donors' samples. The DNA is TGTGCCAGCACCGGGACAGATAACTACGAGCAGTACTTC. This gives the protein CASTGTDNYEQYF.